This T cell receptor beta chain is from a study of technical replicates of blood from several donors. CDR1 is SGHVS, CDR2 FQNEAQ, per germline. The CDR3 is made up of 15 amino acids. The trim removed 2 bases at V and 4 bases at J, leaving 7 bases unmatched. Only in-frame clones appear in the TCRdb table, and some are missing; sequencing was by immunoSEQ multiplex PCR. The sample has about 56,000 clones; roughly 96% are singletons. The clonotype originates from a human donor in good health. Some clones in this sample may be carry-over from other donors' samples. V usage is TRBV7-8 and J usage is TRBJ2-7, with 8 nucleotides matching TRBD2. Material for sequencing was PBMCs. The CDR3, as DNA: TGTGCCAGCAGCTTATCAGCGGGGGAACAGTACGAGCAGTACTTC. This encodes CASSLSAGEQYEQYF.